The 27 T cell receptor beta chains in this list originate from one sample, sequenced in a study of blood T cell repertoires in COVID-19. Sequenced by immunoSEQ multiplex PCR; TCRdb stores in-frame clones only, minus some. The sample carries some 130,000 clones, around 89% recorded once. The material sequenced was peripheral blood. Receptor source: a man aged 50 or older with acute or convalescent COVID-19.

The chain employs TRBV7-2 and TRBJ1-5; possible D gene TRBD1, 5 bases. The CDR3 spans 13 residues. Germline loops: CDR1 SGHTA, CDR2 FQGNSA. V was pared by 5 bases and J by 4 bases, with 9 bases between. CDR3 coding DNA: TGTGCCAGCAGCGTGCAGGGAAATCAGCCCCAGCATTTT. This encodes CASSVQGNQPQHF.

The sample holds a few counts of this clone. This chain connects TRBV5-5 to TRBJ2-2; possible D gene TRBD1, 6 bases. The CDR3 is 17 residues long. Trimming removed 4 bases from V and 2 bases from J, with 18 bases in between. The germline gives CDR1 SGHKS, CDR2 YYEKEE (reference sequence). The CDR3 sequence: CASSLLWYRANTGELFF. The DNA for the CDR3 is TGTGCCAGCAGCCTTCTATGGTACAGGGCCAACACCGGGGAGCTGTTTTTT.

V and J are TRBV19 and TRBJ1-1; 7 nucleotides line up with TRBD1. Germline V gives CDR1 LNHDA, CDR2 SQIVND (reference sequence). The junction had 6 bases not matched to a gene; V was cut back by 7 bases and J by 1 base. The CDR3 runs 14 residues. CDR3 amino acids: CASKTRGANTEAFF. In nucleotides, the CDR3 is TGTGCCAGTAAAACCAGGGGGGCGAACACTGAAGCTTTCTTT.

V and J are TRBV2 and TRBJ1-1; weak D call: TRBD1 (5 bases). Trimming removed 3 bases from V and 1 base from J, with 15 bases in between. Germline values: CDR1 SNHLY, CDR2 FYNNEI. The CDR3 spans 16 residues. DNA for the CDR3: TGTGCCAGCAGTGAGGCCGTAATTAGGGGGAACACTGAAGCTTTCTTT. Translating gives CASSEAVIRGNTEAFF.

This rearrangement joins TRBV27 to TRBJ1-5; tentative D call: TRBD1 (5 bases). The CDR3 extends over 14 amino acids. Per the germline V gene, CDR1 is MNHEY and CDR2 is SMNVEV (reference sequence). The V gene lost 6 bases and the J gene lost 8 bases, with 17 bases spanning the gap. The CDR3 is CASRRWQGGEPQHF. The CDR3 coding sequence is TGTGCCAGCAGAAGGTGGCAGGGCGGTGAGCCCCAGCATTTT.

The chain recombines TRBV20-1 with TRBJ2-7, with TRBD1 identical over 7 bases. Germline-derived CDR1 and CDR2 are DFQATT and SNEGSKA (reference sequence). The CDR3 sequence is 13 residues long. V shed 3 bases and J 2 bases; nucleotides not matched to a gene: 4. The CDR3 nucleotides read TGCAGTGCTAGTCAAGGGACAGCCTACGAGCAGTACTTC. It encodes CSASQGTAYEQYF.

The V call is TRBV4-1, the J call TRBJ1-6; D remains ambiguous. Germline V gives CDR1 MGHRA, CDR2 YSYEKL. This CDR3 is built from 16 residues. V was shortened by 0 bases and J by 6 bases, with 12 bases between the two germline ends. This CDR3 is CASSQDQSPGNSPLHF. The CDR3 coding sequence is TGCGCCAGCAGCCAAGACCAATCCCCGGGTAATTCACCCCTCCACTTT.

The V call is TRBV11-2, the J call TRBJ2-7; TRBD2 agrees at 8 bases. J gave up 2 bases and V 5 bases, and 8 bases lay outside the gene matches. Germline V gene data show CDR1 as SGHAT and CDR2 as FQNNGV. This CDR3 is built from 15 residues. CDR3 DNA sequence: TGTGCCAGCAGCCCCATAGCGGGATGGGCCTACGAGCAGTACTTC. Translation: CASSPIAGWAYEQYF.

This clone was observed a single time. This same CDR3 is encoded by further DNA sequences in the sample. The gene calls are TRBV5-1 and TRBJ2-7; TRBD2 agrees at 10 bases. Trimming took 2 bases from V and 5 from J; bases not matched to a gene: 4. CDR3 length equals 14 residues. Germline values: CDR1 SGHRS, CDR2 YFSETQ. Here the CDR3 DNA reads TGCGCCAGCAGCTTAGCGGGAGGGTTGAACGAGCAGTACTTC. This translates into CASSLAGGLNEQYF.

Here the CDR3 reads CAIKRGDRGIFTREQYF. CDR3 coding DNA: TGTGCCATCAAGAGGGGGGACAGGGGGATTTTTACGCGGGAGCAGTACTTC. The chain combines TRBV10-3 with TRBJ2-7; TRBD1 aligns across 11 bases. Germline V CDR1 and CDR2: ENHRY, SYGVKD. CDR3 length: 17 amino acids. With 7 bases clipped from V and 7 bases from J, the junction kept 18 bases outside the gene matches.

The J gene is TRBJ2-7, the V gene TRBV9, with D possibly matching TRBD1 (5 bases). CDR3 length equals 15 residues. In germline, CDR1 is SGDLS, CDR2 YYNGEE. V lost 0 bases, J lost 4 bases, and 14 bases lay in between. CDR3 DNA sequence: TGTGCCAGCAGCGTAGCGCCAGGGCTCTCTTACGAGCAGTACTTC. It codes for CASSVAPGLSYEQYF.

The chain is built from TRBV4-1 and TRBJ1-5; D perhaps matches TRBD1 (6 bases). This CDR3 has 15 residues. CDR1 MGHRA and CDR2 YSYEKL come from the germline V gene. The V end lost 1 base, the J end lost 5 bases, and 12 bases lay between the germline ends. CDR3 amino acids: CASSQAQGTDQPQHF. Here the CDR3 DNA reads TGCGCCAGCAGCCAAGCACAGGGAACCGATCAGCCCCAGCATTTT.

This sequence joins TRBV10-1 and TRBJ1-1, with D perhaps TRBD1 (5 bases). V was clipped by 0 bases and J by 5 bases, with 10 bases between them. This CDR3 is 14 amino acids long. In germline, CDR1 is WNHNN, CDR2 SYGVQD (reference sequence). The CDR3 region has the DNA TGCGCCAGCAGTGAGTCCGGCAGGGCAACTGAAGCTTTCTTT. It is translated as CASSESGRATEAFF.

The chain couples TRBV3-1 (or the pseudogene TRBV3-2) to TRBJ1-2, with D maybe TRBD1 (5 bases). Germline lookup yields CDR1 LGHDT and CDR2 YNNKEL (reference sequence). Deletions cut 3 bases from V and 4 bases from J, with 15 bases between. This CDR3 contains 15 residues. CDR3 loop: CASSHLGGHGYGYTF. The CDR3 DNA reads TGTGCCAGCAGCCACCTGGGAGGACACGGCTATGGCTACACCTTC.

The V call is TRBV2, the J call TRBJ2-5; 10 positions match TRBD1. Trimming took 8 bases from V and 1 from J; bases not matched to a gene: 4. Germline loops: CDR1 SNHLY, CDR2 FYNNEI. CDR3 length equals 14 residues. The CDR3 bases are TGTGCCAGCTGGCGACAGGGGGCCCAAGAGACCCAGTACTTC. This codes for CASWRQGAQETQYF.

The chain has TRBV5-1 and TRBJ2-4, with 12 bases fitting TRBD2. The CDR3 totals 16 residues. V was clipped by 4 bases and J by 0 bases; unmatched bases: 2. CDR1 and CDR2 from the germline V gene are SGHRS and YFSETQ. The CDR3 bases are TGCGCCAGCAGCCCGGGACTAGCGGGAGCCAAAAACATTCAGTACTTC. Encoded protein: CASSPGLAGAKNIQYF.

This chain uses TRBV7-9 with TRBJ1-1; tentative D call: TRBD1 (6 bases). Trimming removed 5 bases at V and 1 base at J, with 11 bases between. The CDR3 is 14 amino acids. In germline, CDR1 is SEHNR, CDR2 FQNEAQ (reference sequence). This CDR3 reads CASSTRGANTEAFF. As DNA, the CDR3 is TGTGCCAGCAGCACCAGGGGTGCGAACACTGAAGCTTTCTTT.

CDR3 loop: CASSLDWSGGYGYTF. The CDR3 DNA follows: TGTGCCAGCAGCTTGGATTGGTCAGGGGGGTATGGCTACACCTTC. The chain employs TRBV5-6 and TRBJ1-2; 7 positions match TRBD1. This CDR3 spans 15 amino acids. Germline V gene sequence: CDR1 SGHDT, CDR2 YYEEEE. With 0 bases clipped from V and 5 bases from J, the junction kept 7 bases outside the gene matches. The full variable domain, rest sourced from reference TRBV5-6 and TRBJ1-2, is DAGVTQSPTHLIKTRGQQVTLRCSPKSGHDTVSWYQQALGQGPQFIFQYYEEEERQRGNFPDRFSGHQFPNYSSELNVNALLLGDSALYLCASSLDWSGGYGYTFGSGTRLTVV.

The rearrangement uses TRBV24-1 and TRBJ2-5; the D gene is possibly TRBD2 (5 bases). V dropped 3 bases and J dropped 4 bases, with 14 bases sitting between them. The germline V gene encodes CDR1 KGHDR and CDR2 SFDVKD. The CDR3 is made up of 15 amino acids. Here the CDR3 reads CATSDKALGRETQYF. CDR3 sequence (DNA): TGTGCCACCAGTGATAAGGCACTGGGGAGAGAGACCCAGTACTTC.

The chain joins TRBV11-3 to TRBJ2-1; TRBD1 might be the D (6 bases). The CDR3 length is 12 residues. V lost 5 bases and J lost 10, with 12 bases in between. The germline gives CDR1 SGHNT, CDR2 YENEEA. The CDR3 DNA reads TGTGCCAGCAGCCCCGGGACAACCGAGCAGTTCTTC. This gives the protein CASSPGTTEQFF.

Here the CDR3 reads CASSYGGGSYNSPLHF. The CDR3 DNA reads TGTGCCAGCAGTTACGGGGGAGGAAGTTATAATTCACCCCTCCACTTT. This sequence joins TRBV6-5 and TRBJ1-6; perhaps TRBD1 as D (5 bases). Germline CDR1 MNHEY, CDR2 SVGAGI. V was pared by 2 bases and J by 4 bases, with 12 bases between. CDR3 length equals 16 residues.

The chain employs TRBV25-1 and TRBJ2-7, with D uncertain. Looked up from germline, CDR1 is MGHDK and CDR2 is SYGVNS. V was shortened by 0 bases and J by 0 bases, with 12 bases between the two germline ends. The CDR3 is made up of 16 amino acids. CDR3 nucleotides: TGTGCCAGCAGTGAATATTCCTACGGCGGCTCCTACGAGCAGTACTTC. Protein sequence: CASSEYSYGGSYEQYF.

The sample holds a few counts of this clone. V and J are TRBV28 and TRBJ1-1, with 8 bases fitting TRBD1. This CDR3 is built from 14 residues. V lost 7 bases to trimming and J lost 7 bases; unmatched junction nucleotides: 11. In germline, CDR1 is MDHEN, CDR2 SYDVKM. The CDR3 protein is CASTSGQADFEAFF. As DNA, the CDR3 is TGTGCCAGCACCTCGGGACAGGCCGACTTTGAAGCTTTCTTT.

The chain couples TRBV2 to TRBJ1-5; 8 positions agree with TRBD1. Germline assignment: CDR1 SNHLY and CDR2 FYNNEI. This CDR3 region has 16 residues. J lost 0 bases, V lost 8 bases, and 9 bases had no gene match. CDR3 coding DNA: TGTGCCAGCGGACAGGGATCTCTTTCTAGCAATCAGCCCCAGCATTTT. It specifies CASGQGSLSSNQPQHF.

The chain employs TRBV28 and TRBJ1-2; D is uncertain. The V gene lost 2 bases and the J gene lost 7 bases, with 8 bases spanning the gap. This CDR3 has 12 residues. Per germline, CDR1 MDHEN and CDR2 SYDVKM. The DNA of the CDR3 is TGTGCCAGCAGTTTAAAATCGGGTGGCTACACCTTC. Amino acid sequence: CASSLKSGGYTF.

The rearrangement uses TRBV5-1 and TRBJ2-2; D might be TRBD1 (6 bases). CDR3 size: 14 residues. The V gene's germline CDR1 is SGHRS and CDR2 YFSETQ. V was clipped by 2 bases and J by 5 bases, with 10 bases between them. CDR3 sequence (DNA): TGCGCCAGCAGCTTTGGCAGGGGAACCGGGGAGCTGTTTTTT. As protein: CASSFGRGTGELFF.

The DNA for the CDR3 is TGTGCCAGCTCACCACCTACCACCGACAGGGGTGGTCGGCCCCTCCACTTT. It is translated as CASSPPTTDRGGRPLHF. The chain joins TRBV18 to TRBJ1-6; TRBD1 matches 8 bases. The CDR3 length is 17 residues. Trimming cost V 0 bases and J 13 bases; bases outside gene matches: 14. Looked up from germline, CDR1 is KGHSH and CDR2 is LQKENI.